The rows below give T cell receptor beta chains drawn from one sample of a study of shared clonotypes between healthy human individuals. Clones were read by immunoSEQ multiplex PCR, and TCRdb kept only the in-frame ones, dropping some. The table lists about 520,000 clones, 60% to 80% of them singletons. Sequenced: PBMCs. The receptors were gathered from a woman between 40 and 55 years old in good health. Some clones in this sample may be carry-over from other donors' samples. The CDR3 runs from the conserved cysteine through the conserved F or W. The D gene is left open where the match is weak. Only part of the rows carry a size: once, few, many, or a class if the clone is expanded.

V	length	D	J	size	CDR3	DNA
TRBV15	14	NA	TRBJ1-1	NA	CATSRSGDYTEAFF	TGTGCCACCAGCAGATCCGGGGACTACACTGAAGCTTTCTTT
TRBV28	14	TRBD1	TRBJ1-2	NA	CASRPTGGWVGYTF	TGTGCCAGCCGACCGACAGGGGGCTGGGTAGGCTACACCTTC
TRBV28	14	NA	TRBJ1-2	NA	CASSGASVRGGYTF	TGTGCCAGCTCAGGGGCCAGCGTCCGGGGTGGCTACACCTTC
TRBV5-1	16	TRBD2	TRBJ2-5	NA	CASSVLPAGDGETQYF	TGCGCCAGCAGCGTCCTTCCTGCGGGAGACGGAGAGACCCAGTACTTC
TRBV9	19	TRBD1	TRBJ1-2	NA	CASSYSEVDRGPLNYGYTF	TGTGCCAGCAGCTACTCGGAGGTGGACAGGGGGCCCTTAAACTATGGCTACACCTTC
TRBV11-3	12	TRBD1	TRBJ1-2	NA	CASSGQGTGYTF	TGTGCCAGCAGCGGACAGGGAACCGGCTACACCTTC
TRBV28	14	TRBD1	TRBJ1-2	NA	CASSRHTGGHGYTF	TGTGCCAGCAGTCGCCATACAGGGGGCCATGGCTACACCTTC
TRBV5-1	18	TRBD2	TRBJ2-3	NA	CASSLSGLAGAGTDTQYF	TGCGCCAGCAGCCTCTCGGGACTAGCGGGAGCTGGGACAGATACGCAGTATTTT
TRBV19	11	NA	TRBJ2-3	NA	CASSILDTQYF	TGTGCCAGTAGTATATTAGATACGCAGTATTTT
TRBV30	14	NA	TRBJ1-5	few	CAWSLDSGNQPQHF	TGTGCCTGGAGTCTCGACAGTGGCAATCAGCCCCAGCATTTT
TRBV6-6	14	NA	TRBJ2-2	NA	CASSYKGGTGELFF	TGTGCCAGCAGTTACAAGGGGGGCACCGGGGAGCTGTTTTTT
TRBV12-5	21	TRBD2	TRBJ2-1	few	CASGLITIPGLAGGTFGEQFF	TGTGCTAGTGGTTTGATTACCATACCGGGACTAGCGGGAGGTACTTTCGGGGAGCAGTTCTTC
TRBV6-1	14	NA	TRBJ2-5	NA	CASSAGTDPETQYF	TGTGCCAGCAGTGCCGGGACGGACCCGGAGACCCAGTACTTC
TRBV27	12	NA	TRBJ2-1	NA	CASSKVAGEQFF	TGTGCCAGCAGTAAGGTGGCTGGTGAGCAGTTCTTC
TRBV7-6	17	TRBD2	TRBJ2-1	few	CASSLAESGRLHNEQFF	TGTGCCAGCAGCTTAGCAGAAAGCGGGAGGTTACACAATGAGCAGTTCTTC
TRBV25-1	11	NA	TRBJ1-1	NA	CASRVNTEAFF	TGTGCCAGCCGGGTAAACACTGAAGCTTTCTTT
TRBV9	16	TRBD2	TRBJ2-7	few	CASSPNIAGGNYEQYF	TGTGCCAGCAGCCCCAATATCGCGGGAGGGAACTACGAGCAGTACTTC
TRBV6-5	15	TRBD1	TRBJ1-2	NA	CASSRTGTGSYGYTF	TGTGCCAGCAGTCGGACAGGGACAGGTAGCTATGGCTACACCTTC
TRBV7-6	14	NA	TRBJ1-1	NA	CASSLGYGNTEAFF	TGTGCCAGCAGCTTAGGATACGGGAACACTGAAGCTTTCTTT
TRBV19	15	TRBD1	TRBJ1-2	NA	CASSIEGDRGDGYTF	TGTGCCAGTAGTATAGAAGGGGACAGGGGTGATGGCTACACCTTC
TRBV19	14	NA	TRBJ2-2	NA	CATSNKGDTGELFF	TGTGCCACCTCCAACAAGGGGGACACCGGGGAGCTGTTTTTT
TRBV5-3	20	TRBD1	TRBJ2-2	NA	CARSHIGTYPGQVDVGELFF	TGTGCCAGAAGCCATATAGGGACTTATCCGGGACAGGTTGATGTAGGGGAGCTGTTTTTT